The source of this T cell receptor (beta chain) is a study of Tregs in tolerant kidney transplant recipients. The study's findings and limits: This study did not directly address biological reproducibility. Validation in larger populations is needed because few patients were studied.

Points on this clone: Its antigen is as yet unknown. The CDR3 is cut off 3 residues early in the read; its end comes from the germline J gene.

Between the trimmed V and J ends, which lost 6 bases and 2 bases, there was a span of 6 bases. This CDR3 is built from 11 residues. Germline CDR1 SGHRS, CDR2 YFSETQ. CD4+CD25+CD127- Tregs, CD4+CD25- non-Tregs, CD4 and CD8 cells were sorted. Produced via immunoSEQ multiplex PCR; TCRdb's table is partial and in-frame only. Reported are about 48,000 clones; the ten largest clones contain about 0.85%. The sequence derives from a human donor who received a combined kidney and bone marrow transplant. The starting material was CD4+ T cells from blood, obtained before the transplant. The rearrangement joins TRBV5-1 to TRBJ2-7; D not certain. The CDR3 loop is CASKSAYEQYF. The sequenced CDR3 bases are TGCGCCAGCAAGTCGGCCTACGAG.